This is a list of T cell receptor beta chains from one sample in a study of T cell changes during pregnancy in multiple sclerosis. Only in-frame clones appear in the TCRdb table, and some are missing; sequencing was by immunoSEQ multiplex PCR. The profile shows 55,000 to 70,000 clones, approximately 92% of them singletons. Sequencing was performed on CD8+ T cells from peripheral blood mononuclear cells, taken in the third trimester of pregnancy. The receptors originated from a female donor in good health, enrolled as a control in a pregnancy study. Each CDR3 is given with its conserved first and last residue. A D gene is named only where the DNA matches it firmly. A clone size is listed for some rows: how often the clone was seen (once, few, many), or a class if it is expanded.

v_gene: TRBV7-9; j_gene: TRBJ1-1; abundance: few; d_gene: TRBD1; len: 16; CDR3nt: TGTGCCAGCAGTCCTACAGGGGCGCGGTGGGACACTGAAGCTTTCTTT; CDR3aa: CASSPTGARWDTEAFF
v_gene: TRBV6-5; j_gene: TRBJ1-3; abundance: .; d_gene: .; len: 15; CDR3nt: TGTGCCAGCAGTTACTCAGGAGGGGCTGGAAACACCATATATTTT; CDR3aa: CASSYSGGAGNTIYF
v_gene: TRBV5-1; j_gene: TRBJ2-5; abundance: once; d_gene: TRBD2; len: 14; CDR3nt: TGCGCCAGCAGCCGGGAGGGTAGCCAAGAGACCCAGTACTTC; CDR3aa: CASSREGSQETQYF
v_gene: TRBV19; j_gene: TRBJ1-2; abundance: .; d_gene: .; len: 14; CDR3nt: TGTGCCAGTAGTCTATCAGGGGAGATAGGCGGCTACACCTTC; CDR3aa: CASSLSGEIGGYTF
v_gene: TRBV19; j_gene: TRBJ1-1; abundance: .; d_gene: .; len: 12; CDR3nt: TGTGCCCTTCAGGGGATGAACACTGAAGCTTTCTTT; CDR3aa: CALQGMNTEAFF
v_gene: TRBV4-2; j_gene: TRBJ2-3; abundance: .; d_gene: TRBD2; len: 17; CDR3nt: TGTGCCAGCAGCCACCCCAAGGACGGGGGGGAGGAAGTTACGCAGTATTTT; CDR3aa: CASSHPKDGGEEVTQYF
v_gene: TRBV30; j_gene: TRBJ2-7; abundance: .; d_gene: .; len: 12; CDR3nt: TGTGCCTGGAACCGGGGTTCGGGCGAGCAGTACTTC; CDR3aa: CAWNRGSGEQYF
v_gene: TRBV27; j_gene: TRBJ2-7; abundance: .; d_gene: .; len: 13; CDR3nt: TGTGCCAGCAGTTTGTCTGGCGGGCGGGAGCAGTACTTC; CDR3aa: CASSLSGGREQYF
v_gene: TRBV29-1; j_gene: TRBJ1-2; abundance: .; d_gene: .; len: 15; CDR3nt: TGCAGCGTTGAAGATAGGGGCCGGGAGTCGGGAGGCTACACCTTC; CDR3aa: CSVEDRGRESGGYTF
v_gene: TRBV7-2; j_gene: TRBJ2-1; abundance: .; d_gene: TRBD2; len: 16; CDR3nt: TGTGCCAGCAGCTTTATACTAGCGGGGGGGTACAATGAGCAGTTCTTC; CDR3aa: CASSFILAGGYNEQFF
v_gene: TRBV7-9; j_gene: TRBJ1-2; abundance: .; d_gene: TRBD1; len: 16; CDR3nt: TGTGCCAGCAGCTTAGCAGCTCGCGGGACAGGGAGAGGCTACACCTTC; CDR3aa: CASSLAARGTGRGYTF
v_gene: TRBV14; j_gene: TRBJ2-2; abundance: .; d_gene: .; len: 17; CDR3nt: TGTGCCAGCAGCCAAGATTGGGCAGGGGATTGGACCGGGGAGCTGTTTTTT; CDR3aa: CASSQDWAGDWTGELFF
v_gene: TRBV27; j_gene: TRBJ1-5; abundance: .; d_gene: .; len: 12; CDR3nt: TGTGCCAGCAGTTCTGGCAATCAGCCCCAGCATTTT; CDR3aa: CASSSGNQPQHF
v_gene: TRBV30; j_gene: TRBJ2-7; abundance: .; d_gene: TRBD1; len: 13; CDR3nt: TGTGCCTGGACCCCAGGGGGCTTAGGCGAGCAGTACTTC; CDR3aa: CAWTPGGLGEQYF
v_gene: TRBV4-1; j_gene: TRBJ2-7; abundance: .; d_gene: TRBD1; len: 15; CDR3nt: TGCGCCAGCAGCCACGCCGGGACAGGGGCTGACGAGCAGTACTTC; CDR3aa: CASSHAGTGADEQYF
v_gene: TRBV20-1; j_gene: TRBJ1-1; abundance: .; d_gene: .; len: 11; CDR3nt: TGCAGTGGAGTCCGGAACACTGAAGCTTTCTTT; CDR3aa: CSGVRNTEAFF
v_gene: TRBV5-8; j_gene: TRBJ1-5; abundance: .; d_gene: TRBD1; len: 14; CDR3nt: TGTGCCAGCAGCTTTGGACAGGGGCATCAGCCCCAGCATTTT; CDR3aa: CASSFGQGHQPQHF
v_gene: TRBV27; j_gene: TRBJ2-1; abundance: .; d_gene: .; len: 18; CDR3nt: TGTGCCAGCAGTTTAAGGACTACCATCCAGAGCTCCTACAATGAGCAGTTCTTC; CDR3aa: CASSLRTTIQSSYNEQFF
v_gene: TRBV7-9; j_gene: TRBJ1-2; abundance: .; d_gene: .; len: 13; CDR3nt: TGTGCCAGCAGCTTAGACAGGGTCGGAGGCTACACCTTC; CDR3aa: CASSLDRVGGYTF
v_gene: TRBV6-1; j_gene: TRBJ1-5; abundance: many; d_gene: TRBD1; len: 16; CDR3nt: TGTGCCAGCAGTGAGAAGCCGGGACAGGGCAATCAGCCCCAGCATTTT; CDR3aa: CASSEKPGQGNQPQHF
v_gene: TRBV27; j_gene: TRBJ2-1; abundance: .; d_gene: TRBD2; len: 17; CDR3nt: TGTGCCAGCAGTCCTGGGACTAGCGGGGGCCCTTACAATGAGCAGTTCTTC; CDR3aa: CASSPGTSGGPYNEQFF
v_gene: TRBV4-3; j_gene: TRBJ2-1; abundance: .; d_gene: TRBD2; len: 18; CDR3nt: TGCGCCAGCAGCCAAGATTACTCGCGGGGGGGCCTCATGTATGAGCAGTTCTTC; CDR3aa: CASSQDYSRGGLMYEQFF
v_gene: TRBV27; j_gene: TRBJ2-7; abundance: .; d_gene: .; len: 13; CDR3nt: TGTGCCAGCAGTTTAGGGTCGGGGTTCGAGCAGTACTTC; CDR3aa: CASSLGSGFEQYF
v_gene: TRBV15; j_gene: TRBJ1-2; abundance: once; d_gene: TRBD1; len: 15; CDR3nt: TGTGCCACCAGATCGACAGGGGCCGCTAACTATGGCTACACCTTC; CDR3aa: CATRSTGAANYGYTF
v_gene: TRBV27; j_gene: TRBJ1-1; abundance: few; d_gene: .; len: 14; CDR3nt: TGTGCCAGCAGCGTAGGACAGCTGAACACTGAAGCTTTCTTT; CDR3aa: CASSVGQLNTEAFF
v_gene: TRBV7-9; j_gene: TRBJ2-7; abundance: .; d_gene: TRBD1; len: 13; CDR3nt: TGTGCCAGCAGCCGGGACAGCTCCTACGAGCAGTACTTC; CDR3aa: CASSRDSSYEQYF
v_gene: TRBV9; j_gene: TRBJ1-2; abundance: .; d_gene: TRBD1; len: 15; CDR3nt: TGTGCCAGCAAAGGGGCTGACAGGGGATACTATGGCTACACCTTC; CDR3aa: CASKGADRGYYGYTF
v_gene: TRBV9; j_gene: TRBJ2-1; abundance: .; d_gene: .; len: 14; CDR3nt: TGTGCCAGCAGCGAGCAGTCCCGCCGGCGCGGGCAGTTCTTC; CDR3aa: CASSEQSRRRGQFF
v_gene: TRBV6-5; j_gene: TRBJ1-3; abundance: .; d_gene: .; len: 15; CDR3nt: TGTGCCAGCAGTTATCGTTCCGGACTTGGAAACACCATATATTTT; CDR3aa: CASSYRSGLGNTIYF
v_gene: TRBV5-4; j_gene: TRBJ1-2; abundance: .; d_gene: .; len: 15; CDR3nt: TGTGCCAGCAGCTTCGGTACCGAGGAGGGGTATGGCTACACCTTC; CDR3aa: CASSFGTEEGYGYTF
v_gene: TRBV2; j_gene: TRBJ2-2; abundance: .; d_gene: TRBD2; len: 18; CDR3nt: TGTGCCAAGAGGGGACTAGCGGACTTGTTCGCGAACACCGGGGAGCTGTTTTTT; CDR3aa: CAKRGLADLFANTGELFF
v_gene: TRBV19; j_gene: TRBJ2-7; abundance: once; d_gene: TRBD1; len: 15; CDR3nt: TGTGCCAGTAGTATAGGGACAGGGGGGGTGTACGAGCAGTACTTC; CDR3aa: CASSIGTGGVYEQYF
v_gene: TRBV7-2; j_gene: TRBJ2-5; abundance: .; d_gene: TRBD1; len: 20; CDR3nt: TGTGCCAGCAGCTTAGCCGGGGGTGCCCGGGACAGGGGCCACCAAGAGACCCAGTACTTC; CDR3aa: CASSLAGGARDRGHQETQYF
v_gene: TRBV7-9; j_gene: TRBJ1-2; abundance: .; d_gene: TRBD1; len: 13; CDR3nt: TGTGCCAGCATCGGGACAGGGACCTATGGCTACACCTTC; CDR3aa: CASIGTGTYGYTF
v_gene: TRBV4-3; j_gene: TRBJ1-1; abundance: few; d_gene: TRBD1; len: 16; CDR3nt: TGCGCCAGCAGCCAAGCATCCGGGACAGGTTCAGCTGAAGCTTTCTTT; CDR3aa: CASSQASGTGSAEAFF
v_gene: TRBV30; j_gene: TRBJ1-1; abundance: .; d_gene: TRBD1; len: 13; CDR3nt: TGTGCCTGGAGTACGCAGGGGGGCACTGAAGCTTTCTTT; CDR3aa: CAWSTQGGTEAFF
v_gene: TRBV9; j_gene: TRBJ2-1; abundance: .; d_gene: TRBD1; len: 15; CDR3nt: TGTGCCAGCAGCGTAGGTCAGGGGGCAATCCATGAGCAGTTCTTC; CDR3aa: CASSVGQGAIHEQFF
v_gene: TRBV30; j_gene: TRBJ2-7; abundance: .; d_gene: TRBD1; len: 15; CDR3nt: TGTGCCTGGATCCCGACCGGGGGACAGGTCGGCGAGCAGTACTTC; CDR3aa: CAWIPTGGQVGEQYF
v_gene: TRBV27; j_gene: TRBJ2-3; abundance: once; d_gene: TRBD2; len: 15; CDR3nt: TGTGCCAGCGACAATAGCGGGGGGGCGGCAGATACGCAGTATTTT; CDR3aa: CASDNSGGAADTQYF
v_gene: TRBV2; j_gene: TRBJ2-4; abundance: .; d_gene: .; len: 16; CDR3nt: TGTGCCAGCGGTTTCGACCCACTAGGAGTTGAAAACATTCAGTACTTC; CDR3aa: CASGFDPLGVENIQYF